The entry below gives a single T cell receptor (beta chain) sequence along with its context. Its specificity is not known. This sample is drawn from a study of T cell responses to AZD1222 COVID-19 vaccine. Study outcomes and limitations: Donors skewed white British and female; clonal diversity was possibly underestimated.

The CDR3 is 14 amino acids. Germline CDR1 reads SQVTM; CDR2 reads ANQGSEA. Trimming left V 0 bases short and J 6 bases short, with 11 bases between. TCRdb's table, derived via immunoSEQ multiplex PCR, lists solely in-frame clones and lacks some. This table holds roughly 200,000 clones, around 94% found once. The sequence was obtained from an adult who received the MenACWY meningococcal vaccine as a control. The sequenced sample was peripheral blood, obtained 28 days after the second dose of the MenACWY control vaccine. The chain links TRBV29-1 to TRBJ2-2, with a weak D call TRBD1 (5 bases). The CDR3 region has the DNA TGCAGCGTTGAAGATCCAGGGAAGGCCGGGGAGCTGTTTTTT. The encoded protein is CSVEDPGKAGELFF.